This passage covers 2 T cell receptor beta chains from one sample sequenced in a study of cytomegalovirus exposure and HLA in healthy donors. The PCR contained 60 Vbeta and 13 Jbeta primers. Assay used: immunoSEQ multiplex PCR; TCRdb lists only in-frame clones, some missing. The sample consists of 45,000 to 65,000 clones, less than 75% of them appearing once. Sequencing input: PBMCs. The receptors shown here come from a woman in her forties or fifties in good health and CMV-seropositive.

The CDR3 sequence is CASSIGLSKDTQYF. DNA of the CDR3: TGTGCCAGCAGCATTGGACTATCAAAAGATACGCAGTATTTT. The chain recombines TRBV5-4 with TRBJ2-3; D is possibly TRBD2 (6 bases). The V end lost 4 bases, the J end lost 5 bases, and 14 bases lay between the germline ends. The CDR3 loop spans 14 amino acids. Germline V gene sequence: CDR1 SGHNT, CDR2 YYREEE (reference sequence). Using reference TRBV5-4 and TRBJ2-3 for the parts outside the CDR3, the full variable domain is ETGVTQSPTHLIKTRGQQVTLRCSSQSGHNTVSWYQQALGQGPQFIFQYYREEENGRGNFPPRFSGLQFPNYSSELNVNALELDDSALYLCASSIGLSKDTQYFGPGTRLTVL.

The V gene is TRBV19, the J gene TRBJ2-7; D gene unclear. The CDR3 sequence is 14 residues long. V gave up 2 bases and J gave up 3 bases, with 11 bases separating them. Germline V gene sequence: CDR1 LNHDA, CDR2 SQIVND (reference sequence). This CDR3 is CASSISHANYEQYF. The CDR3 nucleotides read TGTGCCAGTAGTATATCCCACGCTAACTACGAGCAGTACTTC.